Below, 13 T cell receptor beta chains from the same sample are listed, as sequenced in a study of blood T cell repertoires in COVID-19. Using immunoSEQ multiplex PCR, the repertoire was profiled, and TCRdb retains in-frame clones only, with some absent. Of under 300,000 clones listed, approximately 80% are singletons. The sequencing sample was made of peripheral blood. The receptors come from a man in his forties who had recovered from COVID-19.

The CDR3 bases are TGTGCCAGCAGTGGATCCCTAGTGGGTCACATTCAGTACTTC. This codes for CASSGSLVGHIQYF. The chain recombines TRBV2 with TRBJ2-4; D unresolved. The V gene's germline CDR1 is SNHLY and CDR2 FYNNEI. Trimming took off 4 bases at V and 8 bases at J, with 15 bases between the two ends. This CDR3 is built from 14 residues.

V and J are TRBV5-4 and TRBJ2-1; 7 nucleotides match TRBD2. CDR3 length equals 15 residues. With 4 bases clipped from V and 5 bases from J, the junction kept 9 bases outside the gene matches. Per the germline V gene, CDR1 is SGHNT and CDR2 is YYREEE (reference sequence). The CDR3, as DNA: TGTGCCAGCAGCCCCCCAGCGGGGCAGAACAATGAGCAGTTCTTC. Its protein is CASSPPAGQNNEQFF. Full variable domain (remainder filled in from reference TRBV5-4 and TRBJ2-1): ETGVTQSPTHLIKTRGQQVTLRCSSQSGHNTVSWYQQALGQGPQFIFQYYREEENGRGNFPPRFSGLQFPNYSSELNVNALELDDSALYLCASSPPAGQNNEQFFGPGTRLTVL.

This clone rates as medium-sized. The CDR3 protein is CASSWGASGSSYEQYF. The CDR3 nucleotides read TGCGCCAGCAGCTGGGGGGCTAGCGGGAGCTCCTACGAGCAGTACTTC. V and J are TRBV5-1 and TRBJ2-7; TRBD2 agrees at 10 bases. J lost 0 bases, V lost 3 bases, and 6 bases had no gene match. Germline CDR1 reads SGHRS; CDR2 reads YFSETQ. The CDR3 has 16 amino acids.

This chain uses TRBV19 with TRBJ2-1; a weak D match, TRBD2 (5 bases). This CDR3 comprises 16 residues. Germline V gives CDR1 LNHDA, CDR2 SQIVND (reference sequence). V shed 1 base and J shed 5 bases, with 15 bases lying between them. CDR3 in DNA: TGTGCCAGTAGTATAGTTCCCGGGATTCTCGACAATGAGCAGTTCTTC. It encodes CASSIVPGILDNEQFF.

The rearrangement joins TRBV18 to TRBJ2-3; 7 bases are a match to TRBD2. Germline values: CDR1 KGHSH, CDR2 LQKENI. The CDR3 totals 14 residues. With 0 bases clipped from V and 4 bases from J, the junction kept 1 base outside the gene matches. This CDR3 reads CASSPPGGSDTQYF. The CDR3 coding sequence is TGTGCCAGCTCACCACCGGGGGGGTCAGATACGCAGTATTTT.

The chain uses TRBV30 and TRBJ1-3; 7 bases agree with TRBD1. J gave up 2 bases and V 2 bases, and 6 bases lay outside the gene matches. Germline V gives CDR1 GTSNPN, CDR2 SVGIG (reference sequence). The length of the CDR3 is 15 residues. CDR3 nucleotides: TGTGCCTGGAGTAAAGGACAGGCGGCTGGAAACACCATATATTTT. Its translation: CAWSKGQAAGNTIYF.

This clone was recorded a few times. The chain links TRBV15 to TRBJ1-2; D gene ambiguous. V lost 5 bases, J lost 9 bases, and 16 bases lay in between. The CDR3 spans 13 residues. Germline CDR1 and CDR2: LNHNV and YYDKDF (reference sequence). The CDR3 here is CATSFRMDGSYTF. The CDR3 nucleotides are TGTGCCACCAGCTTCCGGATGGACGGGAGCTACACCTTC. Filled out from reference TRBV15 and TRBJ1-2, the complete variable domain reads DAMVIQNPRYQVTQFGKPVTLSCSQTLNHNVMYWYQQKSSQAPKLLFHYYDKDFNNEADTPDNFQSRRPNTSFCFLDIRSPGLGDTAMYLCATSFRMDGSYTFGSGTRLTVV.

The chain carries TRBV2 and TRBJ2-7; 7 bases match TRBD1. The V gene end was trimmed by 6 bases and the J gene end by 3 bases; junction bases not matched to a gene: 8. This CDR3 has 14 residues. The germline CDR1 and CDR2 sequences are SNHLY and FYNNEI. CDR3 protein: CASRSTGAGYEQYF. In DNA, the CDR3 is TGTGCCAGCAGGTCCACAGGGGCCGGCTACGAGCAGTACTTC.

In this sample, this clone turned up a few times. The chain links TRBV2 to TRBJ2-1; no definite D call. The CDR3 loop spans 12 amino acids. V dropped 6 bases and J dropped 7 bases, with 10 bases sitting between them. CDR1 is SNHLY and CDR2 is FYNNEI in the germline V gene. DNA of the CDR3: TGTGCCAGCAGCGCCTCCGGGAATGAGCAGTTCTTC. Its protein product is CASSASGNEQFF.

V is TRBV15 and J is TRBJ2-7, with D perhaps matching TRBD1 (5 bases). Trimming left V 1 base short and J 2 bases short, with 9 bases between. The CDR3 sequence is 14 residues long. Germline loops: CDR1 LNHNV, CDR2 YYDKDF (reference sequence). The CDR3 DNA sequence: TGTGCCACCAGCAGAGTTCAGGGAACCTACGAGCAGTACTTC. Amino acids: CATSRVQGTYEQYF.

This chain links TRBV3-1 (or the pseudogene TRBV3-2) with TRBJ2-5; TRBD2 matches at 7 bases. Germline V gives CDR1 LGHDT, CDR2 YNNKEL (reference sequence). The CDR3 has 14 amino acids. Unmatched junction bases numbered 5, after V lost 5 bases and J lost 2 bases. CDR3 loop: CASSFASGQETQYF. The CDR3 DNA reads as TGTGCCAGCAGCTTTGCTAGCGGACAAGAGACCCAGTACTTC.

This clone was seen just once. The V gene is TRBV5-4, the J gene TRBJ2-7; D is perhaps TRBD2 (6 bases). The CDR3 has 13 residues. CDR1 is SGHNT and CDR2 is YYREEE in the germline V gene (reference sequence). V lost 2 bases and J 7 bases, leaving 13 bases between the germline ends. This CDR3 reads CASSFPGVDEQYF. The CDR3 nucleotides are TGTGCCAGCAGCTTTCCGGGAGTGGATGAGCAGTACTTC.

This chain uses TRBV11-2 with TRBJ1-2; a possible D gene is TRBD1 (5 bases). CDR3 length: 16 residues. Germline CDR1 and CDR2: SGHAT and FQNNGV. Deletions cut 5 bases from V and 7 bases from J, with 23 bases between. This CDR3 is CASSPRIFGGIGGYTF. For the CDR3, the DNA is TGTGCCAGCAGCCCCCGCATTTTCGGGGGTATTGGTGGCTACACCTTC. The variable domain in full, with the rest retrieved from reference TRBV11-2 and TRBJ1-2, is EAGVAQSPRYKIIEKRQSVAFWCNPISGHATLYWYQQILGQGPKLLIQFQNNGVVDDSQLPKDRFSAERLKGVDSTLKIQPAKLEDSAVYLCASSPRIFGGIGGYTFGSGTRLTVV.